This entry lists 28 T cell receptor beta chains sequenced from one sample in a study of T cells after yellow fever vaccination. TCRdb re-analysed the 5' RACE reads in MiXCR, keeping a single row per CDR3 protein. The sample has roughly 150,000 distinct CDR3 sequences, 7.7% seen once; the top ten hold approximately 0.78%. Specimen: CD4+ T cells sorted from PBMCs, collected 5 days after the yellow fever booster vaccination. Source of these receptors: a man in his thirties or forties who received the YFV17D yellow fever vaccine.

This clonotype was seen repeatedly, ten times or more. J is TRBJ2-2 and V is TRBV11-2; maybe TRBD1 (5 bases). The V gene lost 0 bases and the J gene lost 4 bases, with 15 bases spanning the gap. CDR3 length: 17 residues. The germline gives CDR1 SGHAT, CDR2 FQNNGV. The CDR3 bases are TGTGCCAGCAGCTTAGAGGGGCTCACCCTCCCCACCGGGGAGCTGTTTTTT. Protein product: CASSLEGLTLPTGELFF.

There are a few counts of this clonotype. V usage is TRBV20-1 and J usage is TRBJ2-4, with D uncertain. The V gene lost 0 bases and the J gene lost 1 base, with 13 bases spanning the gap. The CDR3 totals 16 residues. Germline lookup yields CDR1 DFQATT and CDR2 SNEGSKA (reference sequence). The CDR3 nucleotides read TGCAGTGCTAGAGATCCGGCACGACGGGCCAAAAACATTCAGTACTTC. This gives the protein CSARDPARRAKNIQYF.

The chain carries TRBV6-5 and TRBJ2-1; 10 bases align to TRBD2. The CDR3 loop spans 16 amino acids. Germline lookup yields CDR1 MNHEY and CDR2 SVGAGI. Losses at the gene ends were 4 bases for V and 5 bases for J; bases not matched to a gene: 8. For the CDR3, the DNA is TGTGCCAGCAGTTCGCCGCGACTAGCGGGCAACAATGAGCAGTTCTTC. Residues: CASSSPRLAGNNEQFF.

This clonotype has at least ten counts. V usage is TRBV20-1 and J usage is TRBJ2-7; 7 bases align to TRBD2. V lost 2 bases, J lost 5 bases, and 3 bases stayed unmatched. The CDR3 extends over 12 amino acids. Germline V gives CDR1 DFQATT, CDR2 SNEGSKA (reference sequence). The CDR3 protein is CSARTLAHEQYF. In DNA, the CDR3 is TGCAGTGCTAGAACACTAGCGCACGAGCAGTACTTC.

This clonotype has a count of ten or more. This CDR3 reads CASSLTATTSSYEQYF. The CDR3 region has the DNA TGTGCCAGCAGCTTAACGGCCACCACAAGCTCCTACGAGCAGTACTTC. The genes are TRBV7-2 and TRBJ2-7; D unclear. Germline V gene lookup returns CDR1 SGHTA and CDR2 FQGNSA. The V and J ends lost 2 bases and 0 bases respectively, with 14 bases between them. The CDR3 totals 16 residues.

This clonotype has ten or more counts. This CDR3 is CASSLDLGQPYNEQFF. CDR3 bases: TGTGCCAGCAGCTTAGATTTAGGGCAACCCTACAATGAGCAGTTCTTC. The V gene is TRBV11-2, the J gene TRBJ2-1; no definite D call. The CDR3 is made up of 16 amino acids. Trimming removed 0 bases from V and 2 bases from J, with 11 bases in between. Germline values: CDR1 SGHAT, CDR2 FQNNGV. Drawing the rest from reference TRBV11-2 and TRBJ2-1, the complete variable domain is EAGVAQSPRYKIIEKRQSVAFWCNPISGHATLYWYQQILGQGPKLLIQFQNNGVVDDSQLPKDRFSAERLKGVDSTLKIQPAKLEDSAVYLCASSLDLGQPYNEQFFGPGTRLTVL.

This clonotype was seen at least ten times. This chain's CDR3 is CASSQGFGTQYF. CDR3 nucleotide sequence: TGTGCCAGCAGCCAAGGATTCGGTACGCAGTATTTT. This chain connects TRBV3-1 to TRBJ2-3; D gene uncertain. CDR1 is LGHDT, CDR2 YNNKEL, per germline (reference sequence). The CDR3 spans 12 residues. Trimming cost V 1 base and J 8 bases, with 7 bases left between them.

This clonotype was seen many times. The chain links TRBV7-6 to TRBJ2-7; a weak D match, TRBD2 (5 bases). CDR3 size: 14 residues. From germline, CDR1 is SGHVS and CDR2 FNYEAQ. The V end lost 4 bases, the J end lost 0 bases, and 10 bases lay between the germline ends. CDR3 protein: CASSSGSHSYEQYF. Written as DNA, the CDR3 is TGTGCCAGCAGCTCGGGGTCTCACTCCTACGAGCAGTACTTC.

This clonotype was detected ten times or more. The gene calls are TRBV20-1 and TRBJ1-2, with 10 bases aligning to TRBD1. With V trimmed by 6 bases and J by 2 bases, 0 bases remained unmatched. CDR1 is DFQATT and CDR2 is SNEGSKA in the germline V gene (reference sequence). The CDR3 runs 12 residues. The CDR3 nucleotides are TGCAGTGCGGGACAGGGGAACTATGGCTACACCTTC. It encodes CSAGQGNYGYTF.

There are many counts of this clonotype. The chain has TRBV28 and TRBJ1-1; D is uncertain. Per germline, CDR1 MDHEN and CDR2 SYDVKM. The CDR3 length is 12 residues. The V end was cut by 8 bases, the J end by 7 bases, with 14 bases between. CDR3 loop: CASRARVIEAFF. CDR3 nucleotide sequence: TGTGCCAGCCGCGCGAGAGTTATTGAAGCTTTCTTT.

This clonotype occurred many times. As DNA, the CDR3 is TGTGCCAGCAGCTTGAGGAGGGACGGGGAGCTGTTTTTT. Protein sequence: CASSLRRDGELFF. V and J are TRBV5-5 and TRBJ2-2, with D possibly TRBD2 on 6 matching bases. The CDR3 runs to 13 residues. Per the germline V gene, CDR1 is SGHKS and CDR2 is YYEKEE (reference sequence). Trimming stripped 1 base from V and 7 bases from J, with 8 bases between. Variable domain in full (rest from reference TRBV5-5 and TRBJ2-2): DAGVTQSPTHLIKTRGQQVTLRCSPISGHKSVSWYQQVLGQGPQFIFQYYEKEERGRGNFPDRFSARQFPNYSSELNVNALLLGDSALYLCASSLRRDGELFFGEGSRLTVL.

This clonotype was counted at least ten times. This sequence joins TRBV5-1 and TRBJ2-1, with TRBD1 as a possible D gene (6 bases). The V and J ends lost 3 bases and 9 bases respectively, with 16 bases between them. Germline V gene lookup returns CDR1 SGHRS and CDR2 YFSETQ. The CDR3 is made up of 14 amino acids. CDR3 in amino acids: CASSSGTRVAEQFF. The CDR3 DNA sequence: TGCGCCAGCAGCTCCGGGACACGGGTAGCTGAGCAGTTCTTC.

This clonotype was counted at least ten times. This chain connects TRBV7-9 to TRBJ1-2; tentative D call: TRBD1 (6 bases). CDR1 and CDR2 (germline): SEHNR, FQNEAQ (reference sequence). The V end lost 3 bases, the J end lost 4 bases, and 12 bases lay between the germline ends. The length of the CDR3 is 14 residues. CDR3 in amino acids: CASSFNREGYGYTF. CDR3 DNA: TGTGCCAGCAGCTTCAACAGGGAGGGCTATGGCTACACCTTC.

This clonotype was counted ten times or more. The CDR3 nucleotides are TGCAGTGCTAGAGTTATAGGAAGAGAGACCCAGTACTTC. Translation gives CSARVIGRETQYF. This chain uses TRBV20-1 with TRBJ2-5; D remains ambiguous. This CDR3 has 13 residues. Germline V gene sequence: CDR1 DFQATT, CDR2 SNEGSKA (reference sequence). Deletions cut 1 base from V and 4 bases from J, with 10 bases between.

This clonotype came up many times. The genes are TRBV5-5 and TRBJ1-1; 8 bases agree with TRBD1. The ends lost 3 bases at V and 11 bases at J; junction bases unmatched: 6. CDR1 SGHKS and CDR2 YYEKEE come from the germline V gene (reference sequence). This CDR3 is built from 12 residues. The CDR3 region is CASSSGQGGAFF. In nucleotides, the CDR3 is TGTGCCAGCAGCTCCGGACAGGGTGGCGCTTTCTTT.

This clonotype has a count of ten or more. The chain combines TRBV11-2 with TRBJ2-1, with D possibly being TRBD2 (6 bases). Trimming took 7 bases from V and 15 from J, leaving 22 bases between them. In germline, CDR1 is SGHAT, CDR2 FQNNGV. The CDR3 runs to 13 residues. The CDR3 DNA sequence: TGTGCCAGCACCCCGACTAGTAATGGGCGCGGGTTCTTC. Translated: CASTPTSNGRGFF. Variable domain in full (rest from reference TRBV11-2 and TRBJ2-1): EAGVAQSPRYKIIEKRQSVAFWCNPISGHATLYWYQQILGQGPKLLIQFQNNGVVDDSQLPKDRFSAERLKGVDSTLKIQPAKLEDSAVYLCASTPTSNGRGFFGPGTRLTVL.

This clonotype was detected many times. The V and J genes are TRBV20-1 and TRBJ1-1, with D unresolved. The CDR3 extends over 12 amino acids. The germline gives CDR1 DFQATT, CDR2 SNEGSKA (reference sequence). Trimming removed 5 bases at V and 1 base at J, with 8 bases between. This CDR3 is CSAPRGNTEAFF. CDR3 nucleotide sequence: TGCAGTGCTCCTAGAGGGAACACTGAAGCTTTCTTT.

CDR3 in amino acids: CASSQSMGKKGNEQFF. CDR3 in DNA: TGCGCCAGCAGTCAGTCGATGGGGAAAAAGGGCAATGAGCAGTTCTTC. The rearrangement uses TRBV23-1 and TRBJ2-1; D unresolved. TRBV23-1 is an ORF; its function is uncertain. This CDR3 has 16 amino acids. Trimming cost V 3 bases and J 6 bases, with 18 bases left between them.

This clonotype was counted ten times or more. The chain uses TRBV7-9 and TRBJ1-5; 7 bases match TRBD1. Germline V gene lookup returns CDR1 SEHNR and CDR2 FQNEAQ (reference sequence). The length of the CDR3 is 14 residues. The V gene end was trimmed by 9 bases and the J gene end by 3 bases; junction bases not matched to a gene: 8. The CDR3 DNA sequence: TGTGCCAGGGGTACCGGGACAGTCAATCAGCCCCAGCATTTT. Translation: CARGTGTVNQPQHF.

In its sample, this clonotype was seen once. This clone may be a read error of a much larger clone one base away. The V gene is TRBV20-1, the J gene TRBJ2-4; 9 bases are shared with TRBD2. V lost 6 bases, J lost 0 bases, and 3 bases stayed unmatched. The CDR3 contains 14 residues. Germline V gives CDR1 DFQATT, CDR2 SNEGSKA (reference sequence). This CDR3 is CSAGTSSAKNIQYF. CDR3 DNA: TGCAGTGCGGGGACTAGCTCAGCCAAAAACATTCAGTACTTC.

This clonotype was seen repeatedly, ten times or more. The rearrangement uses TRBV7-9 and TRBJ2-3; unclear D gene. CDR1 is SEHNR and CDR2 is FQNEAQ in the germline V gene (reference sequence). Trimming took off 4 bases at V and 0 bases at J, with 8 bases between the two ends. The CDR3 sequence is 14 residues long. CDR3 in DNA: TGTGCCAGCAGCTGGGCTGCGAGCACAGATACGCAGTATTTT. Its translation: CASSWAASTDTQYF.

This clonotype came up many times. CDR3 protein: CASSRDRFSYEQYF. DNA for the CDR3: TGTGCCAGCAGCCGGGACAGGTTTTCCTACGAGCAGTACTTC. The chain recombines TRBV7-2 with TRBJ2-7, with TRBD1 identical over 8 bases. Germline CDR1 and CDR2: SGHTA and FQGNSA. The V and J ends lost 5 bases and 1 base, in that order; junction bases with no gene match: 4. This CDR3 is 14 amino acids long. The full variable domain, rest sourced from reference TRBV7-2 and TRBJ2-7, is GAGVSQSPSNKVTEKGKDVELRCDPISGHTALYWYRQSLGQGLEFLIYFQGNSAPDKSGLPSDRFSAERTGGSVSTLTIQRTQQEDSAVYLCASSRDRFSYEQYFGPGTRLTVT.

The table lists this clonotype with many counts. The V and J genes are TRBV6-5 and TRBJ1-2, with D tentatively TRBD1 (5 bases). CDR3 size: 16 residues. The V gene's germline CDR1 is MNHEY and CDR2 SVGAGI. The V gene lost 4 bases and the J gene lost 4 bases, with 19 bases spanning the gap. CDR3 nucleotide sequence: TGTGCCAGCAGTTTTAGTTTGCAGGGCCTAGGCTATGGCTACACCTTC. Translated, it gives CASSFSLQGLGYGYTF.

This clonotype was found many times. The chain uses TRBV4-3 and TRBJ2-5; perhaps TRBD1 as D (6 bases). With 4 bases removed from V and 5 bases from J, the gap between germline ends came to 14 bases. Per the germline V gene, CDR1 is LGHNA and CDR2 is YSLEER. This CDR3 has 14 residues. CDR3 DNA: TGCGCCAGCAGCCCCCAAGGGGGTCGGGAGACCCAGTACTTC. Its protein is CASSPQGGRETQYF.

This clonotype was counted ten times or more. The genes are TRBV28 and TRBJ2-1; TRBD2 matches at 10 bases. CDR1 and CDR2 (germline): MDHEN, SYDVKM. Trimming at V came to 6 bases and at J to 2 bases, leaving 7 bases not matched to a gene. The length of the CDR3 is 16 residues. CDR3 amino acids: CASSEQREGTYNEQFF. The CDR3, as DNA: TGTGCCAGCAGCGAACAGCGGGAGGGAACCTACAATGAGCAGTTCTTC.

The V gene is TRBV9, the J gene TRBJ1-6, with D hard to call. Germline loops: CDR1 SGDLS, CDR2 YYNGEE. The CDR3 spans 14 residues. The V end lost 1 base, the J end lost 9 bases, and 11 bases lay between the germline ends. The DNA of the CDR3 is TGTGCCAGCAGCGTAAAGGGAGAGAGTTCACCCCTCCACTTT. Protein product: CASSVKGESSPLHF.

This clonotype was recorded many times. One junction end does not reproduce the germline sequence, and a read error may be involved. The chain joins TRBV5-5 to TRBJ2-1; D unclear. The CDR3 totals 15 residues. In germline, CDR1 is SGHKS, CDR2 YYEKEE (reference sequence). CDR3 in amino acids: CASSLENLSYNEQFF. The CDR3 nucleotides read TGTGCCAGCAGTTTGGAGAACCTCTCCTACAATGAGCAGTTCTTC.

In this sample, this clonotype turned up many times. V usage is TRBV4-3 and J usage is TRBJ2-3; 12 bases are shared with TRBD2. V shed 1 base and J 5 bases; nucleotides not matched to a gene: 4. This CDR3 contains 16 residues. Germline V lookup: CDR1 LGHNA, CDR2 YSLEER. The DNA of the CDR3 is TGCGCCAGCAGCCAAGCTGGACTAGCGGGAAGAGATACGCAGTATTTT. Translating it yields CASSQAGLAGRDTQYF.